The present T cell receptor beta chain was sequenced within a study of cytomegalovirus exposure and HLA in healthy donors. The germline gives CDR1 MNHNS, CDR2 SASEGT. V dropped 4 bases and J dropped 2; count of bases not matched to a gene: 5. CDR3 length: 14 residues. The PCR ran on 60 Vbeta and 13 Jbeta primers. Only in-frame clones appear in the TCRdb table, and some are missing; sequencing was by immunoSEQ multiplex PCR. The sample data list 65,000 to 85,000 clones. The sequence derives from a woman in her sixties or seventies in good health and CMV-seronegative. Sequenced material: PBMCs. This chain connects TRBV6-1 to TRBJ2-7; 7 bases map to TRBD1. Here the CDR3 reads CASSGSGQTYEQYF. The CDR3 nucleotides are TGTGCCAGCAGTGGATCGGGACAGACCTACGAGCAGTACTTC.